The 12 T cell receptor beta chains in this list originate from one sample, sequenced in a study of monozygotic twins with inflammatory bowel disease (dated by TCRdb to between 2019 and 2020). Libraries were built with 5' RACE. The instrument given in TCRdb is Illumina HiSeq 2500. After TCRdb reprocessed the reads, each CDR3 protein sequence was kept as one row, without DNA. The sample table includes over 110,000 distinct CDR3 sequences. Roughly 2.5% of the sample lies in the top ten. The material sequenced was blood. Every receptor here comes from a human donor with ulcerative colitis or Crohn's disease, or a healthy co-twin of an affected twin (not recorded which).

The J gene is TRBJ2-3, the V gene TRBV15; TCRdb's D call of TRBD2 is untestable without DNA. Germline V CDR1 and CDR2: LNHNV, YYDKDF (reference sequence). There are 15 residues in the CDR3. CDR3 in amino acids: CATSRDSPLTDTQYF.

The chain employs TRBV20-1 and TRBJ1-1; the TCRdb D gene call, TRBD1, has no DNA to confirm it. Germline V gene data show CDR1 as DFQATT and CDR2 as SNEGSKA (reference sequence). The length of the CDR3 is 15 residues. This CDR3 reads CSASRGHFLETEAFF.

The chain joins TRBV6-5 to TRBJ1-1; with no DNA, the TCRdb D assignment of TRBD1 cannot be verified. This CDR3 has 12 residues. Germline CDR1 reads MNHEY; CDR2 reads SVGAGI. The CDR3 loop reads CASSYQGAEAFF.

The CDR3 is CSARGQGGEKLFF. The chain has TRBV20-1 and TRBJ1-4; as DNA is missing, the TRBD1 call by TCRdb cannot be tested. Germline V gene lookup returns CDR1 DFQATT and CDR2 SNEGSKA (reference sequence). The CDR3 is made up of 13 amino acids.

The chain links TRBV5-1 to TRBJ2-1. This CDR3 spans 15 amino acids. The germline V gene has CDR1 SGHRS and CDR2 YFSETQ. CDR3 residues: CASSLTVSSYNEQFF.

V usage is TRBV11-1 and J usage is TRBJ2-7; the D call of TRBD2 rests on TCRdb alone, since no DNA is present to check it. This CDR3 is 16 amino acids long. The V gene's germline CDR1 is SGHAT and CDR2 FQDESV (reference sequence). The CDR3 protein is CASSFNPGLVAHEQYF.

The chain carries TRBV20-1 and TRBJ1-2. The germline CDR1 and CDR2 sequences are DFQATT and SNEGSKA (reference sequence). The CDR3 length is 16 residues. The CDR3 is CSARDGRALPNYGYTF.

The chain recombines TRBV4-3 with TRBJ2-5. The CDR3 sequence is 11 residues long. CDR1 is LGHNA, CDR2 YSLEER, per germline. The CDR3 here is CASSQEETQYF.

The chain is built from TRBV4-3 and TRBJ2-1; as DNA is missing, the TRBD1 call by TCRdb cannot be tested. The CDR3 has 15 amino acids. Germline-derived CDR1 and CDR2 are LGHNA and YSLEER. This chain's CDR3 is CASSRDRGPYNEQFF.

This chain uses TRBV9 with TRBJ2-1. There are 15 residues in the CDR3. The germline V gene encodes CDR1 SGDLS and CDR2 YYNGEE. Here the CDR3 reads CASSVGRGFDNEQFF.

This chain links TRBV9 with TRBJ1-1; TCRdb's D gene call, TRBD1, goes unchecked for lack of DNA. Germline V gene data show CDR1 as SGDLS and CDR2 as YYNGEE. The CDR3 totals 14 residues. The chain's CDR3 is CASSGTGGGTEAFF.

The chain joins TRBV19 to TRBJ2-7; as DNA is missing, the TRBD1 call by TCRdb cannot be tested. CDR3 size: 14 residues. The V gene's germline CDR1 is LNHDA and CDR2 SQIVND (reference sequence). CDR3 amino acids: CASSIMGQGTMQHF.